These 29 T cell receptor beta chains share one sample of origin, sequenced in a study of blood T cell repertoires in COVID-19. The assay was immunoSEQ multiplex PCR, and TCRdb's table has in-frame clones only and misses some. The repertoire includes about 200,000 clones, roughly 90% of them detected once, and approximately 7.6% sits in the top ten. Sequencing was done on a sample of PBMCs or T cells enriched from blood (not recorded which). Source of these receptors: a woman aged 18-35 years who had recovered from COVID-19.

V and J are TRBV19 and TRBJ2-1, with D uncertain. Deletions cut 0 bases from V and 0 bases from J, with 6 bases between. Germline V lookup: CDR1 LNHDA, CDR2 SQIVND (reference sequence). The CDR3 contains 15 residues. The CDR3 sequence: CASSIDISSYNEQFF. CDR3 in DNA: TGTGCCAGTAGTATAGACATCAGCTCCTACAATGAGCAGTTCTTC. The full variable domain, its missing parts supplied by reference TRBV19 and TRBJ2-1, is DGGITQSPKYLFRKEGQNVTLSCEQNLNHDAMYWYRQDPGQGLRLIYYSQIVNDFQKGDIAEGYSVSREKKESFPLTVTSAQKNPTAFYLCASSIDISSYNEQFFGPGTRLTVL.

CDR3 DNA sequence: TGCGCCAGCAGCCCCCGGGGGGGCCTAGATGAGCAGTTCTTC. It is translated as CASSPRGGLDEQFF. The chain combines TRBV5-1 with TRBJ2-1; 8 nucleotides match TRBD2. The CDR3 has 14 residues. Germline values: CDR1 SGHRS, CDR2 YFSETQ. V trimming: 4 bases; J trimming: 8 bases; junction bases outside the gene matches: 8.

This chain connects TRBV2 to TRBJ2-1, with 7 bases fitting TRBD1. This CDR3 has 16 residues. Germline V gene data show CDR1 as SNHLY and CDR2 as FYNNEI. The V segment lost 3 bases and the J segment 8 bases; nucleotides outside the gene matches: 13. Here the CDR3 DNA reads TGTGCCAGCAGTGACAAGGCCCGGGACAGTTCCCATGAGCAGTTCTTC. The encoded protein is CASSDKARDSSHEQFF.

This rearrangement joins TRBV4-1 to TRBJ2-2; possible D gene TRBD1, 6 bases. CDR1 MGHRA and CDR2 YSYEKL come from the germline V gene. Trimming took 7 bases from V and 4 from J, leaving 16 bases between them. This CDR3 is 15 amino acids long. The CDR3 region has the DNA TGCGCCAGCAACACCGGGACACTAACCACCGGGGAGCTGTTTTTT. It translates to CASNTGTLTTGELFF.

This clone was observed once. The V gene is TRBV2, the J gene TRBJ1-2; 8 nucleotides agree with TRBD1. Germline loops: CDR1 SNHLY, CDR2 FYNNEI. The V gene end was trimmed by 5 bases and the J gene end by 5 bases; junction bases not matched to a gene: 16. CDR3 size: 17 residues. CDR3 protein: CASSSDRGSSWGYGYTF. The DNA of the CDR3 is TGTGCCAGCAGTAGTGACAGGGGTTCTTCCTGGGGGTATGGCTACACCTTC.

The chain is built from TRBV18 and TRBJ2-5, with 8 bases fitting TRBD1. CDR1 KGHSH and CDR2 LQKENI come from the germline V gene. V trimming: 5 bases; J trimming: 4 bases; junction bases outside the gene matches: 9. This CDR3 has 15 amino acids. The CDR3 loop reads CASSASGQATETQYF. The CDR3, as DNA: TGTGCCAGCTCAGCGTCGGGACAGGCTACAGAGACCCAGTACTTC.

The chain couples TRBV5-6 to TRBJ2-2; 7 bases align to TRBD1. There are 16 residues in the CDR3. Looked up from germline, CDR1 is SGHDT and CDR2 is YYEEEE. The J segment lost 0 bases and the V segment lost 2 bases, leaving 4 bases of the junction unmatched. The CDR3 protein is CASSFPGTANTGELFF. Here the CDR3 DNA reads TGTGCCAGCAGCTTTCCCGGGACAGCGAACACCGGGGAGCTGTTTTTT. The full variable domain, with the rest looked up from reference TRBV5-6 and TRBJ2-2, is DAGVTQSPTHLIKTRGQQVTLRCSPKSGHDTVSWYQQALGQGPQFIFQYYEEEERQRGNFPDRFSGHQFPNYSSELNVNALLLGDSALYLCASSFPGTANTGELFFGEGSRLTVL.

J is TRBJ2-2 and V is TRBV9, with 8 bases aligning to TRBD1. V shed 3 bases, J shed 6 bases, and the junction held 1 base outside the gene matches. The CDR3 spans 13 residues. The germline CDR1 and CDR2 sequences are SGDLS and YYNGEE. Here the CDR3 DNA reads TGTGCCAGCAGCGGACAGGGGTCCGGGGAGCTGTTTTTT. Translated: CASSGQGSGELFF.

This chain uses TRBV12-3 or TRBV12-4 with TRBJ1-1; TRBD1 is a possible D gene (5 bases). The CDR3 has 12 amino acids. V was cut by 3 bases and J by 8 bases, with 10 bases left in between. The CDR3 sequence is CASSFGDWEAFF. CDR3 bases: TGTGCCAGCAGTTTTGGGGACTGGGAAGCTTTCTTT.

CDR3 residues: CASAGVNYGYTF. As DNA, the CDR3 is TGTGCCAGTGCCGGGGTTAACTATGGCTACACCTTC. The genes are TRBV19 and TRBJ1-2, with unresolved D. The CDR3 loop spans 12 amino acids. V was shortened by 8 bases and J by 1 base, with 8 bases between the two germline ends. Germline V gene lookup returns CDR1 LNHDA and CDR2 SQIVND (reference sequence).

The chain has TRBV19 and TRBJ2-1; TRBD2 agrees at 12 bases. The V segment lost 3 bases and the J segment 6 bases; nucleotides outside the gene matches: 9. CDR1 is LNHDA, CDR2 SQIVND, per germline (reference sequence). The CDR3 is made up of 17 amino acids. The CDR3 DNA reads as TGTGCCAGTAGTATCTCCCCTAGCGGGGGGGCCCTCAATGAGCAGTTCTTC. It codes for CASSISPSGGALNEQFF.

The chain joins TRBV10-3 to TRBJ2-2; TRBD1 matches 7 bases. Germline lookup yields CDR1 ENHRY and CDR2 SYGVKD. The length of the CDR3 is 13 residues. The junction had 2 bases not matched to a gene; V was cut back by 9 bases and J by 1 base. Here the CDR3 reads CAIQGRNTGELFF. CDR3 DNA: TGTGCCATACAGGGGAGGAACACCGGGGAGCTGTTTTTT.

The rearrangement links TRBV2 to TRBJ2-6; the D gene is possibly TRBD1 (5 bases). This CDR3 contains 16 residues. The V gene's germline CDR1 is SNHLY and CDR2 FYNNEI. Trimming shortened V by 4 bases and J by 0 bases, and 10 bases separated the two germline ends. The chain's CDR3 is CASSGDSLSGANVLTF. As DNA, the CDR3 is TGTGCCAGCAGTGGAGACAGCCTCTCTGGGGCCAACGTCCTGACTTTC. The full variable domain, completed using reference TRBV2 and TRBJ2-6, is EPEVTQTPSHQVTQMGQEVILRCVPISNHLYFYWYRQILGQKVEFLVSFYNNEISEKSEIFDDQFSVERPDGSNFTLKIRSTKLEDSAMYFCASSGDSLSGANVLTFGAGSRLTVL.

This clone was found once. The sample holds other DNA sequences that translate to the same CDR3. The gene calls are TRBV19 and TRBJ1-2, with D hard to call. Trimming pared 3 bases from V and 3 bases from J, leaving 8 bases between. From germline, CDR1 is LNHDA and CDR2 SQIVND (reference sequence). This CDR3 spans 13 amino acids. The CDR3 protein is CASSIGEDYGYTF. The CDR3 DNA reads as TGTGCCAGTAGTATCGGGGAGGACTATGGCTACACCTTC.

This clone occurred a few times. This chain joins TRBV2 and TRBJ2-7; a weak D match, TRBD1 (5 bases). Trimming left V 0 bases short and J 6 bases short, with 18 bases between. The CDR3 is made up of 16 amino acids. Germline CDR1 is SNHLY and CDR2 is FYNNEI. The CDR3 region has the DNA TGTGCCAGCAGTGAAGCGCTTCTTTGGGGTCAGGGCGAGCAGTACTTC. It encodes CASSEALLWGQGEQYF.

CDR3 sequence reads: CSVVDRVEGYEQYF. In DNA, the CDR3 is TGCAGCGTTGTGGACAGGGTAGAAGGCTACGAGCAGTACTTC. The chain combines TRBV29-1 with TRBJ2-7; 8 bases are a match to TRBD1. V lost 4 bases and J lost 3; bases outside the gene matches: 8. CDR3 length equals 14 residues. Germline V CDR1 and CDR2: SQVTM, ANQGSEA.

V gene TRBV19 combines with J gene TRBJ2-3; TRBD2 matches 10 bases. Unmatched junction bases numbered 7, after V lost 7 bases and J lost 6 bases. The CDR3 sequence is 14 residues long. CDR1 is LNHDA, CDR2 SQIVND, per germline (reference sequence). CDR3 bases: TGTGCCAGTAACGAGCGGGGGGGCCTCGATACGCAGTATTTT. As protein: CASNERGGLDTQYF.

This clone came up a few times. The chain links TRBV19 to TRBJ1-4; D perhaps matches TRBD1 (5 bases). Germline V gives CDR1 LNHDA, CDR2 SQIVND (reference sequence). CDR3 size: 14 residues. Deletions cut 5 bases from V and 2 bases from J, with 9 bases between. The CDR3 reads CASSYGGTNEKLFF. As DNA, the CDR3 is TGTGCCAGTAGTTACGGGGGTACTAATGAAAAACTGTTTTTT.

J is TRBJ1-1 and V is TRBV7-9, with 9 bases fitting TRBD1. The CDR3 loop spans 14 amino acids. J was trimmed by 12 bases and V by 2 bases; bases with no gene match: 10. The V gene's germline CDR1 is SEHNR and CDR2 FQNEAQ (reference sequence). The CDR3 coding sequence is TGTGCCAGCAGCTTACCGGGACAGGGAGTGTTGACTTTCTTT. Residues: CASSLPGQGVLTFF.

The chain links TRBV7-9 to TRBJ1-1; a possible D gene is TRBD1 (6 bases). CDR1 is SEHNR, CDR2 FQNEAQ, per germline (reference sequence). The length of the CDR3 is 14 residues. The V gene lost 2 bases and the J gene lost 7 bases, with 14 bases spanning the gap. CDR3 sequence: CASSLRGAEHEAFF. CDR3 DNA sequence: TGTGCCAGCAGCTTACGGGGGGCGGAGCATGAAGCTTTCTTT. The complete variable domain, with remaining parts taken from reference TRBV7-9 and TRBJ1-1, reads DTGVSQNPRHKITKRGQNVTFRCDPISEHNRLYWYRQTLGQGPEFLTYFQNEAQLEKSRLLSDRFSAERPKGSFSTLEIQRTEQGDSAMYLCASSLRGAEHEAFFGQGTRLTVV.

DNA of the CDR3: TGTGCCAGTCGACTAGGGGGGGCCTCAGAGACCCAGTACTTC. It yields the protein CASRLGGASETQYF. The chain joins TRBV19 to TRBJ2-5; a weak D match, TRBD2 (7 bases). Germline V gives CDR1 LNHDA, CDR2 SQIVND (reference sequence). The CDR3 contains 14 residues. Trimming pared 8 bases from V and 4 bases from J, leaving 17 bases between. Looking up the rest from reference TRBV19 and TRBJ2-5 gives the full variable domain: DGGITQSPKYLFRKEGQNVTLSCEQNLNHDAMYWYRQDPGQGLRLIYYSQIVNDFQKGDIAEGYSVSREKKESFPLTVTSAQKNPTAFYLCASRLGGASETQYFGPGTRLLVL.

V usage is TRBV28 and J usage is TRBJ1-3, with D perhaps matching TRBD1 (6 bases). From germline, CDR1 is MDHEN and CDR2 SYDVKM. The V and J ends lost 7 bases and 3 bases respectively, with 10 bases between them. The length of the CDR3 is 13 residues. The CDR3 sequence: CASITGYGNTIYF. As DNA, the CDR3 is TGTGCCAGCATCACAGGGTATGGAAACACCATATATTTT. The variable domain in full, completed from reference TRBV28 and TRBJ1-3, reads DVKVTQSSRYLVKRTGEKVFLECVQDMDHENMFWYRQDPGLGLRLIYFSYDVKMKEKGDIPEGYSVSREKKERFSLILESASTNQTSMYLCASITGYGNTIYFGEGSWLTVV.

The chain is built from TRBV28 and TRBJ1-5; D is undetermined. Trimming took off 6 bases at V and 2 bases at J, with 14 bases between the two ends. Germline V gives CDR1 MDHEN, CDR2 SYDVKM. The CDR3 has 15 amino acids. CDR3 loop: CASSLIGVGNQPQHF. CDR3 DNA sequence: TGTGCCAGCAGCCTCATAGGAGTCGGCAATCAGCCCCAGCATTTT. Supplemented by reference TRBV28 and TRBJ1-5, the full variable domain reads DVKVTQSSRYLVKRTGEKVFLECVQDMDHENMFWYRQDPGLGLRLIYFSYDVKMKEKGDIPEGYSVSREKKERFSLILESASTNQTSMYLCASSLIGVGNQPQHFGDGTRLSIL.

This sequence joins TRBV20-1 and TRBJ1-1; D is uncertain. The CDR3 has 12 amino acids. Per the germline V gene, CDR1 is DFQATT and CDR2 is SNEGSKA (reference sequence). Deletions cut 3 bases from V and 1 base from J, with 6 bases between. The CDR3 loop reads CSASFRNTEAFF. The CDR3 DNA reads TGCAGTGCTAGTTTCAGGAACACTGAAGCTTTCTTT.

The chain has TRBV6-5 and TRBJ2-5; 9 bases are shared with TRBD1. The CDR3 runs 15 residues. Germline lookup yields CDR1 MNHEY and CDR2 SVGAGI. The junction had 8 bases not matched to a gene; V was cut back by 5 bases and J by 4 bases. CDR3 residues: CASSPGTGSVETQYF. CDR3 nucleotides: TGTGCCAGCAGTCCCGGGACAGGGTCTGTAGAGACCCAGTACTTC.

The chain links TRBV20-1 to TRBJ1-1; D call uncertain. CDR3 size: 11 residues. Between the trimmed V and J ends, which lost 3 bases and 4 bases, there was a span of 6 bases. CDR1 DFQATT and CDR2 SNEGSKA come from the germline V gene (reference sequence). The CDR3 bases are TGCAGTGCTAGGTACTTCACTGAAGCTTTCTTT. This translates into CSARYFTEAFF.

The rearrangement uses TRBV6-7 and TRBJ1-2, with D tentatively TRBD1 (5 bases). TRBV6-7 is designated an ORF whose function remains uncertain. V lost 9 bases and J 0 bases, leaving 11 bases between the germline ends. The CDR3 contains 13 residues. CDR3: CARALTANYGYTF. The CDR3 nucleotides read TGTGCCAGGGCCCTGACAGCTAACTATGGCTACACCTTC.

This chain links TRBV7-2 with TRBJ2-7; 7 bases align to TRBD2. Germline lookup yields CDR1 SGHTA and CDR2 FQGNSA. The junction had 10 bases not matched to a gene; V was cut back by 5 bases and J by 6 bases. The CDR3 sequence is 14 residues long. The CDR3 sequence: CASSKLAAAREQYF. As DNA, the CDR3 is TGTGCCAGCAGCAAGCTAGCGGCCGCCCGCGAGCAGTACTTC.

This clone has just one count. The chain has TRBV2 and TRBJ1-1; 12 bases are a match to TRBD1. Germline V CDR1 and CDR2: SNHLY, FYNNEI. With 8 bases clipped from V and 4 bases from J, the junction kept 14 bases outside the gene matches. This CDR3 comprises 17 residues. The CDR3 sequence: CASFPGQGAALGTEAFF. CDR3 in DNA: TGTGCCAGCTTTCCGGGACAGGGGGCGGCATTGGGCACTGAAGCTTTCTTT. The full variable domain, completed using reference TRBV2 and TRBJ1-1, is EPEVTQTPSHQVTQMGQEVILRCVPISNHLYFYWYRQILGQKVEFLVSFYNNEISEKSEIFDDQFSVERPDGSNFTLKIRSTKLEDSAMYFCASFPGQGAALGTEAFFGQGTRLTVV.